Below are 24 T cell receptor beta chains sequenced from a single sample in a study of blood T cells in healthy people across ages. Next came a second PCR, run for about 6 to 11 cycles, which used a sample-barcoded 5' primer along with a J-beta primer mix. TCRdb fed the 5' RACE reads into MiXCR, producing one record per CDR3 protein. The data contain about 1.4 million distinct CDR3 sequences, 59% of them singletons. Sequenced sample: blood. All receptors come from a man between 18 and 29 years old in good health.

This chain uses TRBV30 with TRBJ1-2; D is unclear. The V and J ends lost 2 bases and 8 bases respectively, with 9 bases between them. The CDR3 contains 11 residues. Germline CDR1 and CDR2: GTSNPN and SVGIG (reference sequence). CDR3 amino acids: CAWSFRSGYTF. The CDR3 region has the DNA TGTGCCTGGAGTTTTAGAAGCGGCTACACCTTC.

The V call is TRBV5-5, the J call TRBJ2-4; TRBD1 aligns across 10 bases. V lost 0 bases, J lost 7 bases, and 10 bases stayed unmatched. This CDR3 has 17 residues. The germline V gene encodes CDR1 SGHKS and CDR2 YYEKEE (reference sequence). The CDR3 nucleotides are TGTGCCAGCAGCTTGGTCCCCGGGACAGGGGTGTCCAACATTCAGTACTTC. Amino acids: CASSLVPGTGVSNIQYF.

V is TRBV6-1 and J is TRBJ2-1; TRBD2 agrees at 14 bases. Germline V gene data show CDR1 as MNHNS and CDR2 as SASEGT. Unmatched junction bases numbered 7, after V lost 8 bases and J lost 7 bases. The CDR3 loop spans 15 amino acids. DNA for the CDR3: TGTGCCAGCGACTCCGGGACTAGCGGGAGTAATGAGCAGTTCTTC. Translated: CASDSGTSGSNEQFF.

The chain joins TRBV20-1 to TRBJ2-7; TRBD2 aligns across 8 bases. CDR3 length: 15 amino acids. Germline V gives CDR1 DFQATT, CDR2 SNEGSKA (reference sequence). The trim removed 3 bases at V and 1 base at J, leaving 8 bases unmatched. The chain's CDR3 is CSARTTSGPSYEQYF. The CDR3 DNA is TGCAGTGCTAGGACCACTAGCGGCCCTTCCTACGAGCAGTACTTC.

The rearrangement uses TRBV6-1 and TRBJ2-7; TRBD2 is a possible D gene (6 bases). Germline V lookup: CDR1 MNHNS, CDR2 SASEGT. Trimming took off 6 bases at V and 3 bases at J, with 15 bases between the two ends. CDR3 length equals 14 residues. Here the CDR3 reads CASSSRTINYEQYF. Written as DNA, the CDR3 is TGTGCCAGCAGCTCCCGGACTATCAACTACGAGCAGTACTTC.

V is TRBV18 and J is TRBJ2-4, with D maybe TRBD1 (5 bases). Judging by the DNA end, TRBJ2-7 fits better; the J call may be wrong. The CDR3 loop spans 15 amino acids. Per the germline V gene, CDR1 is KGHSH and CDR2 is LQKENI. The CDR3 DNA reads TGTGCCAGCTCACCCAAAACAGGCCCAGACCACGAGCAGTACTTC. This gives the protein CASSPKTGPDHEQYF.

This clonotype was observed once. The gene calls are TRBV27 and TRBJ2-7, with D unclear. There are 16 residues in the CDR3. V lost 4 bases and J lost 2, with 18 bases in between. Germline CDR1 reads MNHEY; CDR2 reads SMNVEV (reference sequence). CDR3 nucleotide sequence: TGTGCCAGCAGTTATCTTATGGGCGGCAAAACCTACGAGCAGTACTTC. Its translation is CASSYLMGGKTYEQYF.

CDR3 in amino acids: CSARDLTGGTSYEQYF. Written as DNA, the CDR3 is TGCAGTGCTAGAGATTTGACAGGGGGTACTTCCTACGAGCAGTACTTC. The chain has TRBV20-1 and TRBJ2-7; TRBD1 matches at 9 bases. With V trimmed by 0 bases and J by 1 base, 7 bases remained unmatched. Germline CDR1 and CDR2: DFQATT and SNEGSKA (reference sequence). The CDR3 has 16 amino acids.

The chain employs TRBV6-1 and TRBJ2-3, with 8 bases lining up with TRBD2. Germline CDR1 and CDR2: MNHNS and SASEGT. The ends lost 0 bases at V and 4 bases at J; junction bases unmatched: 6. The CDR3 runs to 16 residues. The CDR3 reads CASSEAGAGVPDTQYF. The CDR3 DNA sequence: TGTGCCAGCAGTGAAGCCGGAGCGGGAGTCCCAGATACGCAGTATTTT.

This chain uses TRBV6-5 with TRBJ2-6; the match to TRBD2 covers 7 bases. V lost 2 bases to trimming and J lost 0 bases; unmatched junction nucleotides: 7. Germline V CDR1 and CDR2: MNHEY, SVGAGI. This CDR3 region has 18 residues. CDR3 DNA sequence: TGTGCCAGCAGTTACGGGACTACGACTCCCTCTGGGGCCAACGTCCTGACTTTC. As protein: CASSYGTTTPSGANVLTF.

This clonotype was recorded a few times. CDR3 DNA sequence: TGTGCCAGCAGCCAAACGGTGGGACTGCCTACAAACATTCAGTACTTC. Protein product: CASSQTVGLPTNIQYF. The chain uses TRBV4-2 and TRBJ2-4, with D perhaps matching TRBD2 (6 bases). The V gene's germline CDR1 is LGHNA and CDR2 YNFKEQ. V was pared by 2 bases and J by 6 bases, with 17 bases between. The CDR3 extends over 16 amino acids.

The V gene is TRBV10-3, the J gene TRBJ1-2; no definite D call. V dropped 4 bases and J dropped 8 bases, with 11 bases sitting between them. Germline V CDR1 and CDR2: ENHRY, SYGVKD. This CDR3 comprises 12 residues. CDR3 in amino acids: CAISGEPGGYTF. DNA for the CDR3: TGTGCCATCAGTGGTGAACCGGGAGGCTACACCTTC.

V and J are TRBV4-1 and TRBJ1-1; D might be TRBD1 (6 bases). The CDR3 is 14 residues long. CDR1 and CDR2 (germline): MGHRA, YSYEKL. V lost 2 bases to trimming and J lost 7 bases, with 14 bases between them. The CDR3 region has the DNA TGCGCCAGCAGCCAACAGGGGTCTTACGGTGAAGCTTTCTTT. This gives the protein CASSQQGSYGEAFF.

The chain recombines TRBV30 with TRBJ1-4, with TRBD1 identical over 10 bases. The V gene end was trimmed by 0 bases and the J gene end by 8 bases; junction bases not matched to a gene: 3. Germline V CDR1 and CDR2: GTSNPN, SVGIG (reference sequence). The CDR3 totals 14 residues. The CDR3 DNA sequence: TGTGCCTGGAGTGTAGGGACAGGGGACGAAAAACTGTTTTTT. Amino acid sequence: CAWSVGTGDEKLFF.

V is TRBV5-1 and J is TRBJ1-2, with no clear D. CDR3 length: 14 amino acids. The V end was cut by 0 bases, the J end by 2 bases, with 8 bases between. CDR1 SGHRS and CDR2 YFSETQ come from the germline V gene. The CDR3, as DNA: TGCGCCAGCAGCTTGGACGGCAGAAACTATGGCTACACCTTC. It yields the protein CASSLDGRNYGYTF.

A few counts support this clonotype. CDR3 amino acids: CASSLSAGGYGYTF. The CDR3 coding sequence is TGCGCCAGCAGCTTGTCGGCAGGGGGCTATGGCTACACCTTC. The V call is TRBV5-1, the J call TRBJ1-2; TRBD1 agrees at 7 bases. J gave up 4 bases and V 1 base, and 4 bases lay outside the gene matches. This CDR3 comprises 14 residues. CDR1 and CDR2 (germline): SGHRS, YFSETQ.

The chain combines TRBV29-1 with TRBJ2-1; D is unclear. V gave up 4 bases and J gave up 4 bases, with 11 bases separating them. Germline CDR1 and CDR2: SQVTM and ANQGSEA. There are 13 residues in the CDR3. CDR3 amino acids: CSVGHGPYNEQFF. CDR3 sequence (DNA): TGCAGCGTTGGACACGGGCCTTACAATGAGCAGTTCTTC.

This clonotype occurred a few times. CDR3 residues: CASSHPVTYEQYF. DNA of the CDR3: TGTGCCAGCAGCCACCCAGTTACCTACGAGCAGTACTTC. The chain combines TRBV7-9 with TRBJ2-7; D not certain. The CDR3 runs 13 residues. Trimming pared 5 bases from V and 2 bases from J, leaving 10 bases between. Germline CDR1 is SEHNR and CDR2 is FQNEAQ (reference sequence). Variable domain in full (rest from reference TRBV7-9 and TRBJ2-7): DTGVSQNPRHKITKRGQNVTFRCDPISEHNRLYWYRQTLGQGPEFLTYFQNEAQLEKSRLLSDRFSAERPKGSFSTLEIQRTEQGDSAMYLCASSHPVTYEQYFGPGTRLTVT.

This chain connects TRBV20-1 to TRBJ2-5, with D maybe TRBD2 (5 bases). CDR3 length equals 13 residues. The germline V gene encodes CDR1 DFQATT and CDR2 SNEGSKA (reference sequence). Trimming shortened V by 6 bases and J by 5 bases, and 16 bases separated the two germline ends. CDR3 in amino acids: CSARRLAGETQYF. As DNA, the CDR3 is TGCAGTGCCCGAAGGCTAGCCGGGGAGACCCAGTACTTC.

CDR3 bases: TGTGCCAGCAGCCAAGGGGACAGGTTCTACGAGCAGTACTTC. It is translated as CASSQGDRFYEQYF. V is TRBV4-2 and J is TRBJ2-7; TRBD1 agrees at 8 bases. The germline V gene has CDR1 LGHNA and CDR2 YNFKEQ. J lost 3 bases, V lost 1 base, and 2 bases had no gene match. The CDR3 runs to 14 residues.

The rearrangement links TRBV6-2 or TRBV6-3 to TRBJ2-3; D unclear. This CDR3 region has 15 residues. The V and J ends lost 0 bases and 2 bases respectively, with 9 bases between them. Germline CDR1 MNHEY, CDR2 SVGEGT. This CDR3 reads CASSYSVRTTDTQYF. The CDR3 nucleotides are TGTGCCAGCAGTTACTCGGTCCGGACCACAGATACGCAGTATTTT.

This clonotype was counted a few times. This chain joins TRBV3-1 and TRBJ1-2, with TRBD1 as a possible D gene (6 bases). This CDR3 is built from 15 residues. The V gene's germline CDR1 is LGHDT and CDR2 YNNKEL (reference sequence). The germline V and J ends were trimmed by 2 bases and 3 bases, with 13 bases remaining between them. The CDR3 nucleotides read TGTGCCAGCAGCCAATGGCGAAACAGGGACTATGGCTACACCTTC. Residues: CASSQWRNRDYGYTF.

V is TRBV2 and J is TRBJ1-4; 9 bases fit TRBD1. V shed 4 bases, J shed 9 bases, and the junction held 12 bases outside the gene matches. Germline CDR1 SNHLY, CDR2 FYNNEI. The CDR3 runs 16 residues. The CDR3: CASSVPLGTGTKKLFF. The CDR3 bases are TGTGCCAGCAGTGTTCCGCTTGGGACAGGGACTAAAAAACTGTTTTTT.

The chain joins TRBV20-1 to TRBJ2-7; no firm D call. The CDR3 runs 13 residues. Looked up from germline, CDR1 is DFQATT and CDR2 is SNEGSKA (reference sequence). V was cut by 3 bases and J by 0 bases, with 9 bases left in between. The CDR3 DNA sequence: TGCAGTGCTAGCTCTCTCAGCTCCTACGAGCAGTACTTC. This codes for CSASSLSSYEQYF.